This T cell receptor beta chain was recovered during a study of T cell repertoires in cytomegalovirus infection. V shed 5 bases and J shed 6 bases, with 18 bases lying between them. This CDR3 comprises 15 residues. Per germline, CDR1 LNHDA and CDR2 SQIVND (reference sequence). From the reads, TCRdb called clonotypes with MiXCR, one entry per CDR3 protein. The table shows 650,000 to 900,000 distinct CDR3 sequences, with 30% to 35% occurring only once. Worth noting for this clonotype: No antigen is known for it.

The sample was cultured CD8+ T cells from PBMCs, taken from culture after CMV antigen stimulation. This chain uses TRBV19 with TRBJ2-3, with unresolved D. The sequence derives from a human donor in good health (CMV status not recorded). Some clones in this sample may be carry-over from other donors' samples. CDR3 sequence: CASSPRSTWADTQYF. As DNA, the CDR3 is TGTGCCAGTAGTCCCAGGTCTACCTGGGCGGATACGCAGTATTTT.